A selection of T cell receptor beta chains follows, all from one sample in a study of blood T cell repertoires in COVID-19. Produced via immunoSEQ multiplex PCR; TCRdb's table is partial and in-frame only. There are roughly 350,000 clones in the sample; about 90% occur only once, and 7.3% lies in the top ten. The material sequenced was peripheral blood. The receptors stem from a woman between 65 and 79 years old with COVID-19, enrolled during active disease. Both conserved end residues are part of each CDR3.

CDR3	J	V
CSASIAGDTQYF	TRBJ2-3	TRBV29-1
CASSFGETQYF	TRBJ2-5	TRBV11-2
CASSKTTQGGGYTF	TRBJ1-2	TRBV7-2
CASSRASSGGQYNEQFF	TRBJ2-1	TRBV4-3
CASSQEWEQGPYGYTF	TRBJ1-2	TRBV4-2
CASSLGPLGQTYEQYF	TRBJ2-7	TRBV7-3
CASSSKETQYF	TRBJ2-5	TRBV13
CASSTDRRTTYEQYF	TRBJ2-7	TRBV7-9
CASSQGAGSTEAFF	TRBJ1-1	TRBV3-1/TRBV3-2
CASSQPIAGGIGTQYF	TRBJ2-5	TRBV7-6
CASSHQGARETQYF	TRBJ2-5	TRBV7-9
CASSPLRDRVHGKLFF	TRBJ1-4	TRBV11-2
CASSLRQGPTTNEKLFF	TRBJ1-4	TRBV27
CASSQARDRVLHRAFF	TRBJ1-1	TRBV4-3
CASRDLTGYYGYTF	TRBJ1-2	TRBV2
CASSQSLAGTDTQYF	TRBJ2-3	TRBV3-1/TRBV3-2